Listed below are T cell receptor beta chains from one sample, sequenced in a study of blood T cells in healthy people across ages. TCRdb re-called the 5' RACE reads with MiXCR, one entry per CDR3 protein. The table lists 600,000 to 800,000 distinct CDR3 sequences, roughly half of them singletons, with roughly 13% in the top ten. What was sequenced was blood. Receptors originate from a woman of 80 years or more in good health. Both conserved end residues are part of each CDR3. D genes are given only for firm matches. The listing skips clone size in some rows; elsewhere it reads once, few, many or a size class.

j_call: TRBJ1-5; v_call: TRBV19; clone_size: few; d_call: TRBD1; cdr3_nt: TGTGCCAGTAGTATGCCCCAGGGGGCGAGCAATCAGCCCCAGCATTTT; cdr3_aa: CASSMPQGASNQPQHF
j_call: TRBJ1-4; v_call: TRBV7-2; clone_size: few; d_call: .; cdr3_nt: TGTGCCAGCAGCTTACAGTACGGGCCAAATGAAAAACTGTTTTTT; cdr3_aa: CASSLQYGPNEKLFF
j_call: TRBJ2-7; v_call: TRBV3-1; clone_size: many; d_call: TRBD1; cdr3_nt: TGTGCCAGCAGCCTCAGGACAGGGCCAACCGACGAGCAGTACTTC; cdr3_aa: CASSLRTGPTDEQYF
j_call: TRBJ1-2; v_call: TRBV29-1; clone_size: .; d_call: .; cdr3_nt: TGCACCACCGGGGAGGGGTCTCGAGGCTACACCTTC; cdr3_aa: CTTGEGSRGYTF
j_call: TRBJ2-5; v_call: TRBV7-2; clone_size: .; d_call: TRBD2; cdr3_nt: TGTGCCAGCAGCTTCCGAGCGGGAGGCTCGAAAGAGACCCAGTACTTC; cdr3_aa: CASSFRAGGSKETQYF
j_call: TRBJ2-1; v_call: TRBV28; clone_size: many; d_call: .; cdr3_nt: TGTGCCAGTAAGGAGGGACTCACTTACAATGAGCAGTTCTTC; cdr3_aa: CASKEGLTYNEQFF
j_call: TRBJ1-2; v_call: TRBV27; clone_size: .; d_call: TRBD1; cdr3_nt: TGTGCCAGCAGTCCAGGGGACAGGGGCTACACCTTC; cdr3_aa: CASSPGDRGYTF
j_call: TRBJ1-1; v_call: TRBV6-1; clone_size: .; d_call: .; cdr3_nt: TGTGCCAGCAGTGCACAGACCTCGGGGGGTACTGAAGCTTTCTTT; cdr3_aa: CASSAQTSGGTEAFF
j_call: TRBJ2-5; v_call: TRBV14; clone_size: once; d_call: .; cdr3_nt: TGTGCCAGCAGCCAAGATCCGGGCGGGGTCCGGGCCCAGTACTTC; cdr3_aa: CASSQDPGGVRAQYF
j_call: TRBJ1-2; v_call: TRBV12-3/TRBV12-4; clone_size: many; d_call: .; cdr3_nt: TGTGCCAGCAGTTTTTTGCGGGGAAGCTATGGCTACACCTTC; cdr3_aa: CASSFLRGSYGYTF
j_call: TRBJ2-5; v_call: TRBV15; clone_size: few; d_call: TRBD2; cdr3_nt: TGTGCCACCAGCACCCGGGGAGGGGAAGAGACCCAGTACTTC; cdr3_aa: CATSTRGGEETQYF
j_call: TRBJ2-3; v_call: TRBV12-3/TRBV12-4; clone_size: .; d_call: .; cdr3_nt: TGTGCCAGCAGTATACAGGAAGATACGCAGTATTTT; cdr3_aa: CASSIQEDTQYF
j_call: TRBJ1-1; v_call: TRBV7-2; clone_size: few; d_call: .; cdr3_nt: TGTGCCAGCAGCTTAGTTTACGGGGGAGGCACTGAAGCTTTCTTT; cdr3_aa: CASSLVYGGGTEAFF
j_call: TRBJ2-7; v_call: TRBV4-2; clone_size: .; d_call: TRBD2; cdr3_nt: TGTGCCAGCAGCCAAGACCTAGCGGGGACCACCTGCAATGAGCAGTACTTC; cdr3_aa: CASSQDLAGTTCNEQYF
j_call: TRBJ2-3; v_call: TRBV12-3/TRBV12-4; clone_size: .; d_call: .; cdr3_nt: TGTGCCGGCAGTGAAATACAGACAGCCAAACGCACAGATACGCAGTATTTT; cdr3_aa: CAGSEIQTAKRTDTQYF
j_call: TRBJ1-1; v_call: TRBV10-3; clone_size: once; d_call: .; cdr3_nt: TGTGCCATCAGTGAGGGAGTGACGGGGAACACTGAAGCTTTCTTT; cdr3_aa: CAISEGVTGNTEAFF
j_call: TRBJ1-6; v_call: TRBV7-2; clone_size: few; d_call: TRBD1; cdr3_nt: TGTGCCAGCAGCTTACGGATGCGGGGGACAGGGTCCAATTCACCCCTCCACTTT; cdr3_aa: CASSLRMRGTGSNSPLHF
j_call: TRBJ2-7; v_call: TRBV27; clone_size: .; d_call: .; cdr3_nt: TGTGCCAGCAGTTCCCCAGGGGAGTACGAGCAGTACTTC; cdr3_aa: CASSSPGEYEQYF
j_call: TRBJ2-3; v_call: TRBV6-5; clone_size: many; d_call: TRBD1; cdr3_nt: TGTGCCAGCAGCAAGGGGGCACTCACAGATACGCAGTATTTT; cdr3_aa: CASSKGALTDTQYF
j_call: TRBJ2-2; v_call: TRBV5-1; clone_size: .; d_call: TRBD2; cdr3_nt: TGCGCCAGCAGCAACCCCCGGGACTACCCGAACACCGGGGGGCTGTTTTTT; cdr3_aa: CASSNPRDYPNTGGLFF
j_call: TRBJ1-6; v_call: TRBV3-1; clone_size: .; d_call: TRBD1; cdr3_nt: TGTGCCAGCAGACGGGGGACAGAGAATTCACCCCTCCACTTT; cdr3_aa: CASRRGTENSPLHF
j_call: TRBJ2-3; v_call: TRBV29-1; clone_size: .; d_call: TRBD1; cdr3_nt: TGCAGCGTTGAAGATCGTGGGACAGCACCAGATACGCAGTATTTT; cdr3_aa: CSVEDRGTAPDTQYF
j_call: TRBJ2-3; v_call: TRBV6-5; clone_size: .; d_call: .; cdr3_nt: TGTGCCAGCAGTTACTCGATCTGGCAGAGCACAGATACGCAGTATTTT; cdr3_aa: CASSYSIWQSTDTQYF
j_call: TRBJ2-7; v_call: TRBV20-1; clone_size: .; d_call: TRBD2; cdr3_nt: TGCAGTGCTACCTCTAGCGGGCCCTACGAGCAGTACTTC; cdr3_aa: CSATSSGPYEQYF
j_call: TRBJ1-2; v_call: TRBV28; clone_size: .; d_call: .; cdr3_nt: TGTGCCAGCCTCCGTGGACGGTACTATGGCTACACCTTC; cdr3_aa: CASLRGRYYGYTF
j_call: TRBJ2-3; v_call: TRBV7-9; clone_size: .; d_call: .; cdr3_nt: TGTGCCAGCAGCACCCGAAACGAGGATACGCAGTATTTT; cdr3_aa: CASSTRNEDTQYF
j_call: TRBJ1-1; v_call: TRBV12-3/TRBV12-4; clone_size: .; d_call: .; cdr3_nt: TGTGCCAGCAGTCAGGTCGGGATTACAAGGTCAGCTTTCTTT; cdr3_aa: CASSQVGITRSAFF
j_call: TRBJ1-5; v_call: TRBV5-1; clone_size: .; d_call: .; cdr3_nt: TGCGCCGGCAGCCGGGCGGGTAAGGGGGGCCTAACATTTTCCTATAGCAATCAGCCCCAGCATTTT; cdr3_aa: CAGSRAGKGGLTFSYSNQPQHF
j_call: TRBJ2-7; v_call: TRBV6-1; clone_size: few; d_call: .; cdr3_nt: TGTGCCAGCAGTGAAGGTCTAGGGCCCTACGAGCAGTACTTC; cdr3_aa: CASSEGLGPYEQYF
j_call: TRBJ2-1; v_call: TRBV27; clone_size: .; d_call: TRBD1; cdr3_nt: TGTGCCAGCAGTTCACCCGGGACAGGTGAATCCTACAATGAGCAGTTCTTC; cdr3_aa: CASSSPGTGESYNEQFF
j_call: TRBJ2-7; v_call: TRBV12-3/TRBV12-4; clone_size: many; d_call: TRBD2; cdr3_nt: TGTGCCAGCAGTTCGCGCGGGAGTTACGAGCAGTACTTC; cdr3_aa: CASSSRGSYEQYF
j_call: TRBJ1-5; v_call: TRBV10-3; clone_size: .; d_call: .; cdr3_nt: TGTGCCATCAGTGACGGGGTCTATAGCAATCAGCCCCAGCATTTT; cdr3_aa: CAISDGVYSNQPQHF
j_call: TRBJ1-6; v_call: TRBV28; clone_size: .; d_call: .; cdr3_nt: TGTGCCAGCAGTCCTGATAGGGTCACCCTCCACTTT; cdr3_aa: CASSPDRVTLHF
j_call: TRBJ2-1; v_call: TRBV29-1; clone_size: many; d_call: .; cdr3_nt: TGCAGCGTTGAAAAGGACTACAATGAGCAGTTCTTC; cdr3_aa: CSVEKDYNEQFF
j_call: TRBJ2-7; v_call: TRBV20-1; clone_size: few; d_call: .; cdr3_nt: TGCAGTGCTACCGCGACCTACGAGCAGTACTTC; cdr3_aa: CSATATYEQYF
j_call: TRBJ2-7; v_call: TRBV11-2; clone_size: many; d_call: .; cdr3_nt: TGTGCCAGCAGCTCGCAAGCGGAGCAGTACTTC; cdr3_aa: CASSSQAEQYF
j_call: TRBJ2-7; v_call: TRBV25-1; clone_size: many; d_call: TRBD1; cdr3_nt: TGTGCCAGCAGTGAATACTCACGACGACAGGGCTCCTACGAGCAGTACTTC; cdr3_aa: CASSEYSRRQGSYEQYF
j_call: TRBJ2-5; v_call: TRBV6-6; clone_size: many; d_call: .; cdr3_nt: TGTGCCAGCAGCCCCCAAGGGGACCCGAGGTACCAAGAGACCCAGTACTTC; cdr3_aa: CASSPQGDPRYQETQYF
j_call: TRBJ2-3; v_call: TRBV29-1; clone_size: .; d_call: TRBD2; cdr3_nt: TGCAGCGTTGAAATCGGACTAGCGGGAGGGCTATGGAGAACAGATACGCAGTATTTT; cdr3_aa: CSVEIGLAGGLWRTDTQYF
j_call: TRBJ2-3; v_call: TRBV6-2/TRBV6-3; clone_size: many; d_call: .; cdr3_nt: TGTGCCAGCAGCCGGGACTTGCGATCCACAGATACGCAGTATTTT; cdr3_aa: CASSRDLRSTDTQYF
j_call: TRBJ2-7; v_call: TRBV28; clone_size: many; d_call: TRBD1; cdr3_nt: TGTGCCAGCAGTTTATATAACGGACAGGTCTACGAGCAGTACTTC; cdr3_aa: CASSLYNGQVYEQYF
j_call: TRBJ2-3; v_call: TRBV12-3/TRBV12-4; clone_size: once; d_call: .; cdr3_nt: TGTGCCAGCGGGATCCGCACAGATACGCAGTATTTT; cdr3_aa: CASGIRTDTQYF
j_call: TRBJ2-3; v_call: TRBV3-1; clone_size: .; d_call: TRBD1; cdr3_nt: TGTGCCACCGGACAGGGCACAGATACGCAGTATTTT; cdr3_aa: CATGQGTDTQYF
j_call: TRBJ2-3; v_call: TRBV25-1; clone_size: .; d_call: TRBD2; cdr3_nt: TGTGCCAGCACTTTGGGAGTAGCGGGAGAGGCAGATACGCAGTATTTT; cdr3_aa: CASTLGVAGEADTQYF